This T cell receptor (beta chain) was retrieved from a study of blood T cell repertoires in COVID-19. Study-wide context: Researchers got acute and convalescent COVID-19 samples from the United States, Italy and Spain. PBMCs, B-cell-depleted T cells, or T cells were the source of the cDNA or gDNA that made up the material.

This clone is classed as medium-sized. V was trimmed by 7 bases and J by 5 bases, leaving 20 bases between them. The CDR3 length is 15 residues. The V gene's germline CDR1 is LNHDA and CDR2 SQIVND (reference sequence). In the original analysis: Using reference gene primer amplification, nucleated cell counts were estimated. Profiled with immunoSEQ multiplex PCR; TCRdb holds only in-frame clones, not every one. From that table come the V and J calls and clone size; the DNA was used to work out D and trimming. The table has 75,000 to 95,000 clones, roughly 70% seen once. The material sequenced was peripheral blood. This TCR derives from a woman aged 55-69 years in a cohort sampled during active or convalescent COVID-19. This chain links TRBV19 with TRBJ2-5, with D unresolved. The CDR3 protein is CASTNQPHITETQYF. As DNA, the CDR3 is TGTGCCAGTACCAACCAACCTCACATCACGGAGACCCAGTACTTC.